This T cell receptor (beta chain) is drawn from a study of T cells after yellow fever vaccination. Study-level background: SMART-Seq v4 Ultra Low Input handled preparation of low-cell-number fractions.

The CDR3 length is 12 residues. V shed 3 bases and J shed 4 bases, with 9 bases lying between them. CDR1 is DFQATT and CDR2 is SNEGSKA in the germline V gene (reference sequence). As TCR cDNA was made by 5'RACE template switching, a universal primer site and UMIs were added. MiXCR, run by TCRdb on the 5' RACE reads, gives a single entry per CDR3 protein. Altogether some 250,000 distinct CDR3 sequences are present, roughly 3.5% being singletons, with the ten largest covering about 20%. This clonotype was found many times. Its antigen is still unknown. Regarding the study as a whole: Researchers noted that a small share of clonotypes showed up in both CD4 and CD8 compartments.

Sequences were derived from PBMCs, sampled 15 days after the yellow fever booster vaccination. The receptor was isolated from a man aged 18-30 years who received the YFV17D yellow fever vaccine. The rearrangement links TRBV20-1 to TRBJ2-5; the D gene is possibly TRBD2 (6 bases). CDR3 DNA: TGCAGTGCTAGCGGCGGGGCAGAGACCCAGTACTTC. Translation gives CSASGGAETQYF.